One T cell receptor beta chain is described in this entry. Its antigen is as yet unknown. Assay used: immunoSEQ multiplex PCR; TCRdb lists only in-frame clones, some missing. The sample has roughly 130,000 clones; just under 95% are singletons. The data derive from a study of human thymus T cells. Study-level results: There appeared to be biased usage of V and J genes in thymic and blood repertoires. Overlap was high between thymic repertoires from unrelated individuals, as reported in related research.

The source of the thymus tissue was resections taken during corrective heart surgery. Donors were healthy Finnish babies undergoing corrective operations for congenital heart defects. This CDR3 region has 16 residues. Trimming took 5 bases from V and 2 from J; bases not matched to a gene: 11. The germline CDR1 and CDR2 sequences are SGHNT and YYREEE (reference sequence). The origin of this receptor is a boy under two years old with a congenital heart defect but otherwise immunologically healthy. The chain links TRBV5-4 to TRBJ2-3; 7 positions match TRBD2. Sequencing was carried out using thymus tissue. In DNA, the CDR3 is TGTGCCAGCAGTCCCGTTCGAACTAGCGACACAGATACGCAGTATTTT. Amino acids: CASSPVRTSDTDTQYF.